This T cell receptor (beta chain) was identified during a study of T cells in Graves' hyperthyroidism and ophthalmopathy (dated by TCRdb to the late 2010s). Concerning the study at large: Peripheral blood was collected at initial diagnosis, before any treatment. To identify TCR V-J signatures that set the groups apart, the researchers used a discovery cohort of about a hundred patients, made up of about 44 with Graves' ophthalmopathy and approximately 57 with stable Graves' hyperthyroidism. Prospective prediction of ophthalmopathy was tested in an independent validation cohort consisting of 18 to 20 hyperthyroidism patients and 17 patients who later progressed to ophthalmopathy. The 100 discovery patients were randomly split 7:3 into training and test sets. Thyroid tissue and blood T-cell repertoires from about six Graves' hyperthyroidism patients were also compared in the study. After blood sampling, hyperthyroidism patients were treated with methimazole at a starting dose of 30 mg daily, and ophthalmopathy patients were treated with high-dose intravenous methylprednisolone. The paper describes TCR Vbeta CDR3 sequencing of about 140 peripheral blood samples, made up of 43 ophthalmopathy patients, roughly 75 hyperthyroidism patients and roughly 17 progressor patients. Results and caveats for the whole study, not just this receptor: In validation, the model predicted progression to ophthalmopathy with just under 71% sensitivity and 72% to 85% specificity, a median of about 6.7 months before onset. A model built on a 13 V-J signature distinguished ophthalmopathy from stable hyperthyroidism, reaching 87.88% sensitivity and approximately 83% specificity in cross-validation and 80%/75% in testing. Most expanded thyroid clonotypes (frequency above 0.001) were also detected in blood, a finding suggesting that blood repertoires may reflect thyroid immune responses. No statistical method was used to fix the sample size in advance, and group allocation was not hidden from the investigators.

V is reduced by 4 bases and J by 0 bases, leaving a spacing of 9 bases between them. From cysteine to phenylalanine, the CDR3 is 14 amino acids long. Left in the record is the CDR3 DNA by itself, 42 bases read in frame from the first base. The CDR1 and CDR2 encoded by the germline V gene (reference sequence) are LGHDT and YNNKEL. This clonotype was seen only a few times. The antigen it binds to is not known. No base quality values were provided; no much bigger clone lies one nucleotide off. Ophthalmopathy patients had moderately to severely active disease, with a Clinical Activity Score of 3 or more, a NOSPECS grade of 4 or more, and a disease duration of less than 3 months. The study excluded patients with uncontrolled infections, other autoimmune diseases, pregnancy or lactation. Diagnoses were based on clinical symptoms, serum thyroxine and TRAb, thyroid ultrasound and orbital computed tomography. PBMCs were separated from over 9 ml of fresh peripheral blood using Ficoll-Paque density gradient centrifugation. Total RNA was extracted using Trizol reagent, and RNA quality was assessed on an Agilent 2100 Bioanalyzer.

The TCR beta CDR3 regions were amplified from the RNA transcripts. The first round of RT-PCR for the TCR CDR3 was performed with the HTBI primer set and the Qiagen OneStep RT-PCR kit. Libraries were constructed in a second round of multiplex PCR, after which size selection and purification were carried out. Libraries were sequenced paired-end with 100 bp reads on an Illumina HiSeq2000. Under the source paper's analysis protocol: Raw data were processed with SOAPnuke, discarding reads with adapters, uncalled bases, mean Phred below 15, or no exact constant-primer or identifier match. High-quality paired reads were merged using COPE v1.2.5, and each unique nucleotide sequence was defined as a clonotype. Clonotypes were aligned to IMGT TRBV, TRBD and TRBJ reference segments using MiTCR v1.1. Only V-J combinations with frequency above 0.0001, covering 99% to 99.2% of repertoires, were analysed. The TCS score was defined as the ratio of F50 (clonal expansion) to E x V (chaos), calculated using BLOSUM62-based TCRdist between CDR3 peptides within each V-J. Welch's t-statistics and random forest reduced 500 to 650 V-J features to fewer than 15, which were used in a naive Bayes classifier (R e1071). In-frame beta chains were kept once TCRdb had trimmed the public reads at Q25 with fastp and called clones with MiXCR. A single entry per CDR3 protein holds the most common genes and DNA from its merged rows. The V and J calls here are based on TCRdb, not the publication. The sample table contains over 400,000 distinct CDR3 sequences; only one count was recorded for around a fifth of them. The top ten hold roughly 49% of the sample.

The TCR originated in a woman aged 70-85 years with Graves' ophthalmopathy. Source material: blood. The V and J segments used are TRBV3-1 and TRBJ1-1, with the D gene not clear enough to name. DNA sequence: TGTGCCAGCAGCCCGGTGGGGTTGAACACTGAAGCTTTCTTT. This is translated as CASSPVGLNTEAFF. Extended through the reference TRBV3-1 and TRBJ1-1 proteins, this CDR3 yields the full variable domain: DTAVSQTPKYLVTQMGNDKSIKCEQNLGHDTMYWYKQDSKKFLKIMFSYNNKELIINETVPNRFSPKSPDKAHLNLHINSLELGDSAVYFCASSPVGLNTEAFFGQGTRLTVV.